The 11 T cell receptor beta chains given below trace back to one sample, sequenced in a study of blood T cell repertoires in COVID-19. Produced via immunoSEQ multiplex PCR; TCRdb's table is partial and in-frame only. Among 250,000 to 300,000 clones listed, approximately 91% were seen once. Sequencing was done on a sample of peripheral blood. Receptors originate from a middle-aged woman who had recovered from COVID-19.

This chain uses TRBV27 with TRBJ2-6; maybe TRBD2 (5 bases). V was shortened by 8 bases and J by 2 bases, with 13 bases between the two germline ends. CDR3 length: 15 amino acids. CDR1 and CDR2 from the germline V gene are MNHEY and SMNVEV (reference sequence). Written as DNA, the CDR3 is TGTGCCAGCGGGAACGAGGGTGCTGGGGCCAACGTCCTGACTTTC. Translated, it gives CASGNEGAGANVLTF.

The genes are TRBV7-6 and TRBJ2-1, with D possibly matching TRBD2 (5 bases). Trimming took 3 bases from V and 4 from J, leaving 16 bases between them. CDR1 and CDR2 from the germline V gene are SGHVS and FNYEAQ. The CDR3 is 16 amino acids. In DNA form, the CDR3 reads TGTGCCAGCAGCTTCGTCGGTACGGGAACATACAATGAGCAGTTCTTC. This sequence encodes CASSFVGTGTYNEQFF.

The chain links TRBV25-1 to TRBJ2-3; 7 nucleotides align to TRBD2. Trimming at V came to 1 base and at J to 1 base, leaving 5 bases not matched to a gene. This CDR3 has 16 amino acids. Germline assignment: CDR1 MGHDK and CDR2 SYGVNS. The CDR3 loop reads CASSESRLAGTDTQYF. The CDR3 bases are TGTGCCAGCAGTGAATCCCGACTAGCAGGCACAGATACGCAGTATTTT.

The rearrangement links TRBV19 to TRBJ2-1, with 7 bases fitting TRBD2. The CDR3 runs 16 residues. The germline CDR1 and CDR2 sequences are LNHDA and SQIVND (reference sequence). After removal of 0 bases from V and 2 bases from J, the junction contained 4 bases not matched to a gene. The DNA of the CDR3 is TGTGCCAGTAGTATAGAGGGTCTAGCGGCCTACAATGAGCAGTTCTTC. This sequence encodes CASSIEGLAAYNEQFF. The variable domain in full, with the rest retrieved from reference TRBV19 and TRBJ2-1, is DGGITQSPKYLFRKEGQNVTLSCEQNLNHDAMYWYRQDPGQGLRLIYYSQIVNDFQKGDIAEGYSVSREKKESFPLTVTSAQKNPTAFYLCASSIEGLAAYNEQFFGPGTRLTVL.

Written as DNA, the CDR3 is TGTGCCAGCACAGAAGGCGGGGGGGCCCGCTCCTACGAGCAGTACTTC. Translation gives CASTEGGGARSYEQYF. The chain uses TRBV2 and TRBJ2-7, with TRBD2 matching 9 bases. The CDR3 sequence is 16 residues long. With 7 bases clipped from V and 0 bases from J, the junction kept 10 bases outside the gene matches. Germline values: CDR1 SNHLY, CDR2 FYNNEI.

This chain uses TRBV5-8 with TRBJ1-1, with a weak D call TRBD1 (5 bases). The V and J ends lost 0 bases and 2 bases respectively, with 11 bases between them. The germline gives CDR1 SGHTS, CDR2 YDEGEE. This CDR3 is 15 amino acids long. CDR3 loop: CASSLASRENTEAFF. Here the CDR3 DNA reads TGTGCCAGCAGCTTGGCTTCCAGGGAAAACACTGAAGCTTTCTTT.

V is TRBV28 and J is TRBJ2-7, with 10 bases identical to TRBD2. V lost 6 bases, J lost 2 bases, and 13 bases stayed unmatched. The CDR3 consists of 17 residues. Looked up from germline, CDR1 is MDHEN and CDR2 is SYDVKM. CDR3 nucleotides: TGTGCCAGCAGGGGAGTAGATAGCGGGAGGTACCCCTACGAGCAGTACTTC. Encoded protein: CASRGVDSGRYPYEQYF.

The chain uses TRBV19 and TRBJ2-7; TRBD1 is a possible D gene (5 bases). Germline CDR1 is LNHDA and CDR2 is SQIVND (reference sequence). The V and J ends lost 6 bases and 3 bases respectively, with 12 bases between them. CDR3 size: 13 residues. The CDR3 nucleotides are TGTGCCAGTAGCACCAGGGCCCACTACGAGCAGTACTTC. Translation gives CASSTRAHYEQYF. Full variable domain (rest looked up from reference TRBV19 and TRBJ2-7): DGGITQSPKYLFRKEGQNVTLSCEQNLNHDAMYWYRQDPGQGLRLIYYSQIVNDFQKGDIAEGYSVSREKKESFPLTVTSAQKNPTAFYLCASSTRAHYEQYFGPGTRLTVT.

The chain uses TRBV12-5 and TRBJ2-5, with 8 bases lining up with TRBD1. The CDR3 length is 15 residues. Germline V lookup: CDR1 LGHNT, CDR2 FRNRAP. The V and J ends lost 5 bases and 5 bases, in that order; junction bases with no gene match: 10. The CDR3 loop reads CASGPWTGTAETQYF. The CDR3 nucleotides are TGTGCTAGTGGTCCCTGGACAGGGACGGCGGAGACCCAGTACTTC. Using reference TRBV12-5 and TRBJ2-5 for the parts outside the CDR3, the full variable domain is DARVTQTPRHKVTEMGQEVTMRCQPILGHNTVFWYRQTMMQGLELLAYFRNRAPLDDSGMPKDRFSAEMPDATLATLKIQPSEPRDSAVYFCASGPWTGTAETQYFGPGTRLLVL.

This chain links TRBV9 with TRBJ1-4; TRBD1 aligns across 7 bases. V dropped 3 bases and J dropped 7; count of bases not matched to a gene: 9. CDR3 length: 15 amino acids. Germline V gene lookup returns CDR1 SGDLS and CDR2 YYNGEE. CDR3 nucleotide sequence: TGTGCCAGCAGCGCTCGGGACAGTTTTGTTGAAAAACTGTTTTTT. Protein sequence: CASSARDSFVEKLFF.

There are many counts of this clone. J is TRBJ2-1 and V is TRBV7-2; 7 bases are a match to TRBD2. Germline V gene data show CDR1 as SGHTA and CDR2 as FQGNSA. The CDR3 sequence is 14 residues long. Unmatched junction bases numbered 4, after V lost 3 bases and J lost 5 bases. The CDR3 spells CASSLGLADNEQFF. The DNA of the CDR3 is TGTGCCAGCAGCTTGGGGCTAGCGGACAATGAGCAGTTCTTC.